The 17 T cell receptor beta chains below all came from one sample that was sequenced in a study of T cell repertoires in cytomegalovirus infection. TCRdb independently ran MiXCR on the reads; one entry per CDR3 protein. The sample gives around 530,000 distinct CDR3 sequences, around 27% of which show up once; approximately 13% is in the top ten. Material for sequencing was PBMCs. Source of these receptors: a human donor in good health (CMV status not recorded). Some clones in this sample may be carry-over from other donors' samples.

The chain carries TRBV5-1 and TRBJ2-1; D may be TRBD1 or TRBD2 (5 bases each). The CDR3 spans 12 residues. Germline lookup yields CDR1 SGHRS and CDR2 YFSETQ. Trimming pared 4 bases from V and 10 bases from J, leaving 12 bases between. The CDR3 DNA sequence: TGCGCCAGCAGCCCCACTAGGGACGAGCAGTTCTTC. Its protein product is CASSPTRDEQFF.

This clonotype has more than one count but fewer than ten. The CDR3 protein is CASLGGGMNTEAFF. The CDR3 DNA sequence: TGTGCCAGCTTGGGGGGCGGGATGAACACTGAAGCTTTCTTT. The V gene is TRBV11-2, the J gene TRBJ1-1, with D possibly TRBD1 on 6 matching bases. The CDR3 is made up of 14 amino acids. Germline lookup yields CDR1 SGHAT and CDR2 FQNNGV. V lost 8 bases, J lost 0 bases, and 13 bases lay in between.

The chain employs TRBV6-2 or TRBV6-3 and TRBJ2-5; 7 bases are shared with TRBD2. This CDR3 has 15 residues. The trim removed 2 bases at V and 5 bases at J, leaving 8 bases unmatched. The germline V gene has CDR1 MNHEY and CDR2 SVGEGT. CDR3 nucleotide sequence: TGTGCCAGCAGTTACGATAGGGAGGGGCGGGAGACCCAGTACTTC. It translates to CASSYDREGRETQYF.

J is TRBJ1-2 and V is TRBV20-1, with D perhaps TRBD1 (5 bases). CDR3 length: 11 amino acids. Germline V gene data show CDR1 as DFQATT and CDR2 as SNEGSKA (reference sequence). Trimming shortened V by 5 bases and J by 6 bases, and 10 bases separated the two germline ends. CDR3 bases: TGCAGTGCTCTGGGGGGAAATGGCTACACCTTC. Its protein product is CSALGGNGYTF.

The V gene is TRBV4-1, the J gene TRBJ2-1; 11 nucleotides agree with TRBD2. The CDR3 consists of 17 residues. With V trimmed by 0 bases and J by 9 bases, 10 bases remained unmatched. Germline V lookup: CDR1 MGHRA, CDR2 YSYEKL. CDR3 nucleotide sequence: TGCGCCAGCAGCCAAGATCAGGCTAGCGGGAGGTTCGGTGAGCAGTTCTTC. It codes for CASSQDQASGRFGEQFF.

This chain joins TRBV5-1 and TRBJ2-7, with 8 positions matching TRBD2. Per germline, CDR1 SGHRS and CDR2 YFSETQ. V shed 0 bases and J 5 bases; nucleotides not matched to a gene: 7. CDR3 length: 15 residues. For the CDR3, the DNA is TGCGCCAGCAGCTTGGCCGGAGCGGGAGTTCACGAGCAGTACGTC. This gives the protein CASSLAGAGVHEQYV.

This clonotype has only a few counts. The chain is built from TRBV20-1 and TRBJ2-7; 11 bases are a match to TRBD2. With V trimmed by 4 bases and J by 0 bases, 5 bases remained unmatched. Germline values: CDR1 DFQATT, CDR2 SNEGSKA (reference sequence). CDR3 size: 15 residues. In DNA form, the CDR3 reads TGCAGTGCTACTCCGACTAGCGGGAACTCCTACGAGCAGTACTTC. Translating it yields CSATPTSGNSYEQYF.

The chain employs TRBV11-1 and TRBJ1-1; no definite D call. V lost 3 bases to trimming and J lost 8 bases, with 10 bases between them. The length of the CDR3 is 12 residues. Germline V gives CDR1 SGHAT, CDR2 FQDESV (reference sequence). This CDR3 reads CASSFAGQEAFF. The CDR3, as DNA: TGTGCCAGCAGCTTCGCAGGCCAGGAAGCTTTCTTT.

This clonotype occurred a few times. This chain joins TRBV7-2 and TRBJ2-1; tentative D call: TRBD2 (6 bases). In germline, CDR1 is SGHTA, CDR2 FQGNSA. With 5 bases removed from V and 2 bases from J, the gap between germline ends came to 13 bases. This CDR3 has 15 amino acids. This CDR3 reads CASSQGTGAYNEQFF. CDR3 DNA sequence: TGTGCCAGCAGCCAGGGTACGGGAGCCTACAATGAGCAGTTCTTC.

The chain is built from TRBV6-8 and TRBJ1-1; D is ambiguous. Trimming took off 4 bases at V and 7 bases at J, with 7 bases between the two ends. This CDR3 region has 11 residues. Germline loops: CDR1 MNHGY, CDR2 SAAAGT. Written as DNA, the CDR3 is TGTGCCAGCAGTTCCTCGGGTGAAGCTTTCTTT. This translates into CASSSSGEAFF.

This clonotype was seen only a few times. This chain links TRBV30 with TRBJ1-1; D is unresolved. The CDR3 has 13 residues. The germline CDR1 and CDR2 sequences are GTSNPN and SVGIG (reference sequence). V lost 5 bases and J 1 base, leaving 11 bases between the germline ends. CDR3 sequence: CAWVRRTNTEAFF. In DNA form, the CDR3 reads TGTGCCTGGGTACGAAGGACGAACACTGAAGCTTTCTTT.

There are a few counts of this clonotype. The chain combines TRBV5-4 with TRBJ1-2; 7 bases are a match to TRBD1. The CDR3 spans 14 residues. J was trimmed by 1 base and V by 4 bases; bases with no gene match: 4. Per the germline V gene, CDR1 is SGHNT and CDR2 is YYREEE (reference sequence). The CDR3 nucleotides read TGTGCCAGCAGCCGAGGACAGGATAACTATGGCTACACCTTC. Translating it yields CASSRGQDNYGYTF.

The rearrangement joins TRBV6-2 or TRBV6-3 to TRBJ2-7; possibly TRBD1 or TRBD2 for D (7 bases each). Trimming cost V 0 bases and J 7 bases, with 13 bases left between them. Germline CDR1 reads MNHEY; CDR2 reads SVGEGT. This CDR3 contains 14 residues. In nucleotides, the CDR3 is TGTGCCAGCAGTTACTCGGGAGGGGGCTGGGAGCAGTACTTC. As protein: CASSYSGGGWEQYF.

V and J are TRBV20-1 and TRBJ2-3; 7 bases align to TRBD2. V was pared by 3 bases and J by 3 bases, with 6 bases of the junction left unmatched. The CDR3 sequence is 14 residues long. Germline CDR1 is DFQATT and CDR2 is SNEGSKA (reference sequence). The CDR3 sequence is CSASWGGRTDTQYF. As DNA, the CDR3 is TGCAGTGCTAGTTGGGGAGGGAGGACAGATACGCAGTATTTT.

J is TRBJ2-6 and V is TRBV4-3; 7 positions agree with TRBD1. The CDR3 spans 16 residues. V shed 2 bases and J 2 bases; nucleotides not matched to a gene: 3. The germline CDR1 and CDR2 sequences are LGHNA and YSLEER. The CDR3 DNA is TGCGCCAGCAGCCAACCTCAGGGGGCTGGGGCCAACGTCCTGACTTTC. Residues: CASSQPQGAGANVLTF.

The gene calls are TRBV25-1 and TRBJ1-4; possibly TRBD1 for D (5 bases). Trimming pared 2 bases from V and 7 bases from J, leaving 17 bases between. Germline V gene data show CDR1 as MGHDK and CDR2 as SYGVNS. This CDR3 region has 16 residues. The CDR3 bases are TGTGCCAGCAGTGAACCCCCAGGGCGGGGGAGTGAAAAACTGTTTTTT. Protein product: CASSEPPGRGSEKLFF.

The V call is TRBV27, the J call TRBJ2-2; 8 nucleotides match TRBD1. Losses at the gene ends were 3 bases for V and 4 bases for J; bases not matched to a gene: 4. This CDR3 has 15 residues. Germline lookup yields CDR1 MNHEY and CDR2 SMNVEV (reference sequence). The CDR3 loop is CASSFRTGLTGELFF. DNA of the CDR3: TGTGCCAGCAGTTTTAGGACAGGGCTCACCGGGGAGCTGTTTTTT.